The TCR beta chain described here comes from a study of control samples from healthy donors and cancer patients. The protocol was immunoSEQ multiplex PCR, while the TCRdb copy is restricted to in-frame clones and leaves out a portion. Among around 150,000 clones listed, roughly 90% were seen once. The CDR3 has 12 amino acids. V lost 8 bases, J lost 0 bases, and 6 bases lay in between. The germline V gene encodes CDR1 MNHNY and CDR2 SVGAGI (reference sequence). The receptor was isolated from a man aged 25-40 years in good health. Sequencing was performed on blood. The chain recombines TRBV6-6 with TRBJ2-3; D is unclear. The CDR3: CASSPSTDTQYF. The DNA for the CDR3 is TGTGCCAGCTCCCCCAGCACAGATACGCAGTATTTT.